The clone carrying this T cell receptor beta chain was seen more than once but under ten times. The sample is drawn from a study of shared clonotypes between healthy human individuals. Overall study: CD8 memory received one plate per donor, CD8 naive two, CD4 memory three and CD4 naive three.

Germline V gives CDR1 SGHTA, CDR2 FQGNSA. CDR3 size: 13 residues. V lost 7 bases, J lost 2 bases, and 9 bases lay in between. Libraries were prepared by immunoSEQ multiplex PCR; TCRdb keeps only in-frame clonotypes and omits some of them. The sample lists about 2.4 million clones, just over 90% occurring once. This clonotype was obtained from a man between 18 and 29 years old in good health. This chain joins TRBV7-2 and TRBJ1-5; D not certain. The sequenced sample was naive CD4+ T cells sorted from blood. The subset: CD45RA+ positively selected. CDR3 DNA sequence: TGTGCCAGCACCAATATGGGCAATCAGCCCCAGCATTTT. Amino acids: CASTNMGNQPQHF.